This T cell receptor (beta chain) was identified in a study of post-analysis software for immune sequencing data. Turning to the study itself: In terms of disease course, relapsing-remitting, secondary progressive and progressive-relapsing multiple sclerosis were included.

Notes on this clonotype: Antigen: not known.

The V segment lost 4 bases and the J segment 9 bases; nucleotides outside the gene matches: 12. The CDR3 runs to 15 residues. Whole-study findings and limits: By F measure, samples from a shared preparation batch strongly co-clustered. Elevated frequency relative to controls characterized 4 or 5 TRBV segments in patients, TRBV5-6, TRBV5-1 and TRBV20-1 among them. Versus controls, multiple sclerosis patients showed significantly lower diversity (normalized Chao1).

TCR beta cDNA libraries had unique molecular identifiers. Around 500,000 cDNA molecules came from around 0.96 to 9.9 million T cells. TCRdb re-called the PCR reads with MiXCR, one entry per CDR3 protein. The data show hundreds of thousands of distinct CDR3 sequences, with about 40% seen just once and around 8% held by the top ten. The receptor comes from a girl aged 2-10 years with multiple sclerosis. Input material: blood. The chain links TRBV12-3 or TRBV12-4 to TRBJ2-1, with 7 bases aligning to TRBD2. The DNA for the CDR3 is TGTGCCAGCAGTTCCATAAGCTTCCGCGGGAGTGAGCAGTTCTTC. It yields the protein CASSSISFRGSEQFF.